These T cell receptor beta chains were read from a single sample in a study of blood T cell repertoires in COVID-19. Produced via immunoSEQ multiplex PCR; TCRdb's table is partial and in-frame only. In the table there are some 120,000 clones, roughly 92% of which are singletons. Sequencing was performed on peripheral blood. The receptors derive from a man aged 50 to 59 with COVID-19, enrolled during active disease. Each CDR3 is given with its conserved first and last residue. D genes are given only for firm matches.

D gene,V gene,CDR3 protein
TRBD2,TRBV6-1,CASSELGLGTSYNEQFF
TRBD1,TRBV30,CAWSSGQGAQPQHF
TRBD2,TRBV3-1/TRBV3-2,CASSQVAAGGRDTQYF
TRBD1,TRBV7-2,CASSFGTGSYNEQFF
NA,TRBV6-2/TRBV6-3,CASSILYEQYF
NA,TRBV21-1,CASSPCLAGVNYEQYF
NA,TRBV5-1,CASHSGTEAFF
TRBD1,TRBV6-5,CASRRGLAGETQYF
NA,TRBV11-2,CASSLDRNTEAFF
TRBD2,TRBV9,CASSVLAGGTGELFF
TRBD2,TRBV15,CATSRNAGTSNRDTQYF
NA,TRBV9,CASSVGGSATDTQYF
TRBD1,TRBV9,CASSVGDRGTDTQYF
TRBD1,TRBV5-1,CASSFQGAQGQPQHF
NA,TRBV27,CASSLSTGRGFYEQYF
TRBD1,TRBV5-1,CASSLGTGGKGSEAFF
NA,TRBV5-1,CASSSLAGPDGYTF
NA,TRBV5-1,CASSLQGRGETQYF
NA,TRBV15,CATSRDGPSTLAKNIQYF
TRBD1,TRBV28,CASTDRAEQYF
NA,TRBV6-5,CASRQGWDQPQHF
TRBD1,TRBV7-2,CASSPGQRNYGYTF
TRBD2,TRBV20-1,CSASKSGLAGSLSYNEQFF
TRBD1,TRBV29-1,CSVGTGSGYEQYF
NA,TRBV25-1,CASSQDTDTQYF
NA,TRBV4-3,CASSQERGRGGEYGYTF
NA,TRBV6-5,CASSYSVGRTNEKLFF
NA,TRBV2,CASSETVTGNNEQFF
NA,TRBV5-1,CASSLASGSDTQYF
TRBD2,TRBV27,CASSFPRGETTRNEQFF
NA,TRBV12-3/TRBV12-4,CASSVRHIPEAFF
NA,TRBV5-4,CASSLAGEYNSPLHF
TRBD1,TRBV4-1,CASSLGQGTYEQYF
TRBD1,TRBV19,CASSLGQTGELFF
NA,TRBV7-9,CASSLSGFQETQYF
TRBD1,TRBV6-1,CASSELQGADGYTF
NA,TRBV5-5,CASSLNYQNHNEQFF
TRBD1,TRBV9,CASSALGQLNTEAFF
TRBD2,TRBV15,CATSRDRASGKETQYF
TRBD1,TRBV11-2,CASSPQGEETQYF
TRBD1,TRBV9,CASSVATGGNYNEQFF
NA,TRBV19,CASSIQGRQPQHF
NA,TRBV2,CASSAQDAGGYGYTF
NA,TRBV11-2,CASSPQGYEQYF
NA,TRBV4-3,CASSQEVQYGYTF
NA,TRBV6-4,CASSLQAASGANVLTF